The source of this T cell receptor beta chain is a study of T cell repertoires in cytomegalovirus infection. TCRdb reprocessed the reads with MiXCR, giving one entry per CDR3 protein. This sample has around 450,000 distinct CDR3 sequences, with roughly 30% found just once. Germline V gene sequence: CDR1 SEHNR, CDR2 FQNEAQ (reference sequence). The V gene lost 3 bases and the J gene lost 5 bases, with 22 bases spanning the gap. This CDR3 comprises 17 residues. This clonotype occurred a few times. Sequences were obtained from PBMCs. The sequence derives from a human donor in good health (CMV status not recorded). Some clones in this sample may be carry-over from other donors' samples. The V and J genes are TRBV7-9 and TRBJ2-5; D unclear. Here the CDR3 DNA reads TGTGCCAGCAGCTTCCGGACGGGCTCGGGTGTACTGGAGACCCAGTACTTC. This translates into CASSFRTGSGVLETQYF.